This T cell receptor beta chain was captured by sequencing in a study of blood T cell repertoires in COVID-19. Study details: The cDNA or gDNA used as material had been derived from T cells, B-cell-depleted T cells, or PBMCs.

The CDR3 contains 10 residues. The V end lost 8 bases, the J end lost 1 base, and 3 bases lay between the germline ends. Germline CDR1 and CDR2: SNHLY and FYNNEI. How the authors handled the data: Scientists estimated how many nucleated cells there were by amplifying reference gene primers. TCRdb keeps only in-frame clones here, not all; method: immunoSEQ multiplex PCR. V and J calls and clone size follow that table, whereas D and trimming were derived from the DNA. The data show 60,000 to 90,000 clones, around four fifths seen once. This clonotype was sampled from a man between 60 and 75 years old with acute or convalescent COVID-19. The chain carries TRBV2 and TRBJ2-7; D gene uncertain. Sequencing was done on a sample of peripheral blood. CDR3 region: CASSSYEQYF. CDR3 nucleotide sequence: TGTGCCAGCTCATCCTACGAGCAGTACTTC. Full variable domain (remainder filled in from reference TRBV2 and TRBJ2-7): EPEVTQTPSHQVTQMGQEVILRCVPISNHLYFYWYRQILGQKVEFLVSFYNNEISEKSEIFDDQFSVERPDGSNFTLKIRSTKLEDSAMYFCASSSYEQYFGPGTRLTVT.